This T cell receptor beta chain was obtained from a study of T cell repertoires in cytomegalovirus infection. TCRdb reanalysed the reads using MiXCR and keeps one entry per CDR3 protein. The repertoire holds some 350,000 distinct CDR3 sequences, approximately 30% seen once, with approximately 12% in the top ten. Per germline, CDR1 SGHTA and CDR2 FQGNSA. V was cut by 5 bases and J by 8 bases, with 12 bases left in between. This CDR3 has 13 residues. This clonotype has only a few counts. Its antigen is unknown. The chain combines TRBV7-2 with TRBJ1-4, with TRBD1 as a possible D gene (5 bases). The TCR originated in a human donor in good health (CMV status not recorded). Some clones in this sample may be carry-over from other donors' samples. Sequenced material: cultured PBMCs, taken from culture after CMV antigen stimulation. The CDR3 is CASSGNRGEKLFF. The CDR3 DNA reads TGTGCCAGCAGCGGAAACCGGGGGGAAAAACTGTTTTTT.